These 19 T cell receptor beta chains originate from one sample sequenced in a study of response to subunit inactivated influenza vaccine. MiXCR was run by TCRdb on the RT-PCR reads, yielding one entry per CDR3 protein. This table holds about half a million distinct CDR3 sequences, approximately 7.7% found once. Sequenced here: PBMCs from blood, sampled around 25 months after vaccination. The receptors originated from a man between 50 and 70 years old who received an inactivated influenza vaccine.

This clonotype appeared a few times. This chain links TRBV7-9 with TRBJ2-5; either TRBD1 or TRBD2 may fit D (5 bases each). Germline V lookup: CDR1 SEHNR, CDR2 FQNEAQ (reference sequence). The CDR3 contains 16 residues. Trimming pared 3 bases from V and 2 bases from J, leaving 16 bases between. In DNA, the CDR3 is TGTGCCAGCAGCTTTGGGACGGCGAGTAATCAAGAGACCCAGTACTTC. Encoded protein: CASSFGTASNQETQYF.

This rearrangement joins TRBV5-8 to TRBJ2-5; D is unresolved. CDR1 is SGHTS, CDR2 YDEGEE, per germline. Trimming pared 2 bases from V and 2 bases from J, leaving 13 bases between. The CDR3 contains 15 residues. The CDR3 DNA is TGTGCCAGCAGCTTTTATGGACGCTTACAAGAGACCCAGTACTTC. Its translation: CASSFYGRLQETQYF.

Many counts were recorded for this clonotype. The rearrangement joins TRBV24-1 to TRBJ2-7; 10 nucleotides agree with TRBD1. The CDR3 sequence is 14 residues long. V trimming: 6 bases; J trimming: 2 bases; junction bases outside the gene matches: 3. Germline CDR1 is KGHDR and CDR2 is SFDVKD. In nucleotides, the CDR3 is TGTGCCACCAGTCCAGGACAGGGGGCCTACGAGCAGTACTTC. This gives the protein CATSPGQGAYEQYF.

There are a few counts of this clonotype. The CDR3: CASSYTVDKPNTGELFF. CDR3 nucleotide sequence: TGTGCCAGCAGTTACACCGTGGACAAGCCGAACACCGGGGAGCTGTTTTTT. The V gene is TRBV6-5, the J gene TRBJ2-2; a weak D match, TRBD1 (5 bases). Trimming removed 2 bases from V and 0 bases from J, with 13 bases in between. Germline lookup yields CDR1 MNHEY and CDR2 SVGAGI. This CDR3 spans 17 amino acids.

This clonotype has more than one count but fewer than ten. The chain employs TRBV11-2 and TRBJ2-1; TRBD2 aligns across 9 bases. With V trimmed by 0 bases and J by 4 bases, 4 bases remained unmatched. The length of the CDR3 is 16 residues. CDR1 and CDR2 (germline): SGHAT, FQNNGV. DNA for the CDR3: TGTGCCAGCAGCTTAGACCAGCGGGGGGCGTACAATGAGCAGTTCTTC. Its protein product is CASSLDQRGAYNEQFF.

In this sample, this clonotype turned up many times. The chain is built from TRBV11-2 and TRBJ2-1; the match to TRBD2 covers 13 bases. Germline V gives CDR1 SGHAT, CDR2 FQNNGV. The V segment lost 5 bases and the J segment 0 bases; nucleotides outside the gene matches: 7. There are 18 residues in the CDR3. CDR3 sequence reads: CASSPRTSGGISYNEQFF. As DNA, the CDR3 is TGTGCCAGCAGCCCGAGGACTAGCGGGGGAATCTCCTACAATGAGCAGTTCTTC.

In this sample, this clonotype turned up many times. The chain couples TRBV6-1 to TRBJ1-1; unclear D gene. The CDR3 has 16 residues. The germline V and J ends were trimmed by 6 bases and 0 bases, with 17 bases remaining between them. Germline V lookup: CDR1 MNHNS, CDR2 SASEGT. CDR3 amino acids: CASRTGRPPMNTEAFF. In nucleotides, the CDR3 is TGTGCCAGCAGAACCGGACGGCCACCTATGAACACTGAAGCTTTCTTT.

The J gene is TRBJ1-5, the V gene TRBV20-1, with 8 bases that match TRBD1. The CDR3 loop spans 14 amino acids. Germline CDR1 reads DFQATT; CDR2 reads SNEGSKA (reference sequence). The trim removed 5 bases at V and 0 bases at J, leaving 3 bases unmatched. The DNA for the CDR3 is TGCAGTGCTTCGGACAGGGATAGCAATCAGCCCCAGCATTTT. This sequence encodes CSASDRDSNQPQHF.

This clonotype has only a few counts. The rearrangement links TRBV20-1 to TRBJ2-7; 10 nucleotides line up with TRBD2. Germline CDR1 is DFQATT and CDR2 is SNEGSKA (reference sequence). V gave up 2 bases and J gave up 7 bases; unmatched junction bases: 5. The CDR3 sequence is 13 residues long. The CDR3 DNA reads as TGCAGTGCTAGACTAGCGGGAGTGAGTGAGCAGTACTTC. Translation gives CSARLAGVSEQYF.

The gene calls are TRBV29-1 and TRBJ2-7, with TRBD1 as a possible D gene (6 bases). Trimming removed 0 bases from V and 1 base from J, with 10 bases in between. The CDR3 covers 14 residues. From germline, CDR1 is SQVTM and CDR2 ANQGSEA. The CDR3 spells CSVEERQVSYEQYF. The CDR3, as DNA: TGCAGCGTTGAAGAACGACAGGTTTCCTACGAGCAGTACTTC.

At least ten counts were recorded for this clonotype. This chain connects TRBV20-1 to TRBJ2-4, with TRBD1 matching over 7 bases. V dropped 1 base and J dropped 3; count of bases not matched to a gene: 6. This CDR3 contains 15 residues. Germline lookup yields CDR1 DFQATT and CDR2 SNEGSKA (reference sequence). Here the CDR3 reads CSARVHRGDKNIQYF. As DNA, the CDR3 is TGCAGTGCTAGAGTTCACAGGGGAGACAAAAACATTCAGTACTTC.

This clonotype was counted a few times. The CDR3 here is CASSYSLSLAKNIQYF. Here the CDR3 DNA reads TGTGCCAGCAGTTACTCGCTCTCCCTAGCCAAAAACATTCAGTACTTC. The J gene is TRBJ2-4, the V gene TRBV6-5; no reliable D call. V gave up 0 bases and J gave up 0 bases, with 9 bases separating them. The CDR3 has 16 amino acids. Germline V gene lookup returns CDR1 MNHEY and CDR2 SVGAGI.

The sample holds many counts of this clonotype. The chain is built from TRBV4-3 and TRBJ2-2; D gene unclear. V was pared by 1 base and J by 4 bases, with 10 bases between. Germline CDR1 and CDR2: LGHNA and YSLEER. The CDR3 length is 15 residues. This chain's CDR3 is CASSQAASLTGELFF. The DNA of the CDR3 is TGCGCCAGCAGCCAAGCGGCCAGCCTCACCGGGGAGCTGTTTTTT.

In this sample, this clonotype turned up many times. The chain carries TRBV6-5 and TRBJ2-1, with unresolved D. Germline V gene sequence: CDR1 MNHEY, CDR2 SVGAGI. The V gene lost 2 bases and the J gene lost 10 bases, with 18 bases spanning the gap. The CDR3 contains 15 residues. The CDR3 loop reads CASSYVLPPTLEQFF. CDR3 nucleotide sequence: TGTGCCAGCAGTTACGTCTTACCTCCGACATTAGAGCAGTTCTTC.

This clonotype was counted only a few times. This CDR3 is CASSQAVGRDTQYF. The CDR3 DNA sequence: TGTGCCAGCAGCCAGGCGGTGGGCCGAGATACGCAGTATTTT. The chain has TRBV5-4 and TRBJ2-3; D gene ambiguous. Germline CDR1 is SGHNT and CDR2 is YYREEE (reference sequence). V lost 4 bases and J lost 5, with 14 bases in between. The CDR3 spans 14 residues.

The table lists this clonotype with many counts. The chain carries TRBV28 and TRBJ2-1; 10 bases are shared with TRBD2. CDR1 is MDHEN, CDR2 SYDVKM, per germline. This CDR3 contains 16 residues. V lost 3 bases and J lost 2; bases outside the gene matches: 4. CDR3 nucleotide sequence: TGTGCCAGCAGTTTGAGGCTAGCGGGAGCCTACAATGAGCAGTTCTTC. Protein: CASSLRLAGAYNEQFF. The whole variable domain, filled in from reference TRBV28 and TRBJ2-1, reads DVKVTQSSRYLVKRTGEKVFLECVQDMDHENMFWYRQDPGLGLRLIYFSYDVKMKEKGDIPEGYSVSREKKERFSLILESASTNQTSMYLCASSLRLAGAYNEQFFGPGTRLTVL.

This clonotype has only a few counts. The rearrangement links TRBV12-3 or TRBV12-4 to TRBJ2-2; D is unclear. Trimming pared 8 bases from V and 7 bases from J, leaving 23 bases between. The CDR3 spans 16 residues. Here the CDR3 reads CASQISLARVGGELFF. The CDR3 nucleotides are TGTGCCAGCCAGATAAGCTTGGCGAGAGTCGGCGGGGAGCTGTTTTTT.

This chain connects TRBV5-1 to TRBJ2-3, with a tentative D call TRBD1 (5 bases). The CDR3 runs 14 residues. Trimming shortened V by 1 base and J by 6 bases, and 12 bases separated the two germline ends. CDR1 and CDR2 (germline): SGHRS, YFSETQ. CDR3 nucleotide sequence: TGCGCCAGCAGCTTGATCAGGGATCGTGATACGCAGTATTTT. Translation gives CASSLIRDRDTQYF. The full variable domain, completed using reference TRBV5-1 and TRBJ2-3, is KAGVTQTPRYLIKTRGQQVTLSCSPISGHRSVSWYQQTPGQGLQFLFEYFSETQRNKGNFPGRFSGRQFSNSRSEMNVSTLELGDSALYLCASSLIRDRDTQYFGPGTRLTVL.

This clonotype was counted a few times. The chain links TRBV19 to TRBJ2-3, with D tentatively TRBD2 (5 bases). Trimming cost V 6 bases and J 3 bases, with 13 bases left between them. The CDR3 length is 14 residues. The germline gives CDR1 LNHDA, CDR2 SQIVND (reference sequence). As DNA, the CDR3 is TGTGCCAGTAGGGGCCGAACGGGAACAGATACGCAGTATTTT. This translates into CASRGRTGTDTQYF.